This entry is about one T cell receptor beta chain. Study processing details: Counts of nucleated cells, estimated from reference gene primer amplification, were obtained. Profiling relied on immunoSEQ multiplex PCR, and the TCRdb table lists in-frame clones only, not all of them. That table supplies the V and J calls and clone size; D and trimming were determined from the DNA. The sample carries about 60,000 clones, about nine tenths recorded once. This sample is part of a study of blood T cell repertoires in COVID-19. Looking at the study overall: The United States, Italy and Spain supplied acute and convalescent COVID-19 samples. PBMCs, B-cell-depleted T cells, or T cells provided the cDNA or gDNA that made up the material.

Germline CDR1 reads SGHVS; CDR2 reads FNYEAQ. This CDR3 region has 15 residues. J lost 5 bases, V lost 5 bases, and 10 bases had no gene match. The chain joins TRBV7-6 to TRBJ2-7, with 9 positions matching TRBD1. Sequenced sample: peripheral blood. The clonotype comes from a human donor with active COVID-19. The donor label of this sample is uncertain. Written as DNA, the CDR3 is TGTGCCAGCAGCCCCGCCGGGACAGGGTCTCACGAGCAGTACTTC. Its translation is CASSPAGTGSHEQYF.